The next 27 T cell receptor beta chains were all read from a single sample in a study of T-cell reconstitution after alpha-beta-depleted transplantation in children. Preparing the TCRbeta library involved the use of unique molecular identifiers. TCRdb itself ran the PCR reads through MiXCR, one entry per CDR3 protein. The data show 550,000 to 800,000 distinct CDR3 sequences, 10% to 15% seen once. The sequencing used PBMCs, collected before TCRalphabeta/CD19-depleted stem cell transplant. The receptors derive from a girl aged 2-10 years with congenital amegakaryocytic thrombocytopenia, due to receive a stem cell transplant.

This clonotype was counted many times. The chain joins TRBV5-1 to TRBJ2-2; no clear D. Germline V gives CDR1 SGHRS, CDR2 YFSETQ. The CDR3 spans 14 residues. With 0 bases removed from V and 4 bases from J, the gap between germline ends came to 7 bases. The CDR3 DNA sequence: TGCGCCAGCAGCTTGGCCGCGATCACCGGGGAGCTGTTTTTT. Protein product: CASSLAAITGELFF.

This clonotype was recorded a few times. V gene TRBV7-6 combines with J gene TRBJ2-3; D is unclear. This CDR3 region has 15 residues. Germline V lookup: CDR1 SGHVS, CDR2 FNYEAQ. Trimming stripped 2 bases from V and 1 base from J, with 10 bases between. DNA of the CDR3: TGTGCCAGCAGCTTAATATCCTGGGGCACAGATACGCAGTATTTT. Its translation is CASSLISWGTDTQYF. Together with reference TRBV7-6 and TRBJ2-3, the CDR3 gives the full variable domain: GAGVSQSPRYKVTKRGQDVALRCDPISGHVSLYWYRQALGQGPEFLTYFNYEAQQDKSGLPNDRFSAERPEGSISTLTIQRTEQRDSAMYRCASSLISWGTDTQYFGPGTRLTVL.

This clonotype was recorded at least ten times. The chain carries TRBV11-2 and TRBJ1-4, with 10 bases lining up with TRBD1. V shed 7 bases, J shed 5 bases, and the junction held 13 bases outside the gene matches. Germline V gene sequence: CDR1 SGHAT, CDR2 FQNNGV. The CDR3 length is 17 residues. In DNA form, the CDR3 reads TGTGCCAGCACCCTTACAGGGACAGGGGTCGCCAATGAAAAACTGTTTTTT. Its translation: CASTLTGTGVANEKLFF.

CDR3 bases: TGTGCCAGCAGTCATCCGGGACGGCAGGACTATGGCTACACCTTC. Translating it yields CASSHPGRQDYGYTF. V and J are TRBV12-3 or TRBV12-4 and TRBJ1-2, with D possibly TRBD1 on 5 matching bases. The V gene lost 5 bases and the J gene lost 3 bases, with 16 bases spanning the gap. CDR3 size: 15 residues.

This clonotype was detected many times. The CDR3 region is CSAIWEAKNIQYF. CDR3 bases: TGCAGTGCTATCTGGGAGGCCAAAAACATTCAGTACTTC. The rearrangement links TRBV20-1 to TRBJ2-4, with a possible D match to TRBD2 (5 bases). Per germline, CDR1 DFQATT and CDR2 SNEGSKA (reference sequence). V was clipped by 4 bases and J by 1 base, with 8 bases between them. The CDR3 spans 13 residues.

The chain uses TRBV10-3 and TRBJ2-3; D possibly corresponds to TRBD2 (5 bases). The CDR3 has 15 amino acids. V lost 0 bases and J lost 0, with 7 bases in between. Per the germline V gene, CDR1 is ENHRY and CDR2 is SYGVKD. DNA of the CDR3: TGTGCCATCAGTGAGTCGGGCGGGAGCACAGATACGCAGTATTTT. Translating it yields CAISESGGSTDTQYF.

The chain recombines TRBV7-6 with TRBJ2-5; 11 nucleotides align to TRBD2. CDR1 SGHVS and CDR2 FNYEAQ come from the germline V gene. The CDR3 consists of 15 residues. V shed 5 bases, J shed 3 bases, and the junction held 5 bases outside the gene matches. The CDR3 nucleotides are TGTGCCAGCAGCGGGGGGACTAGCGGAAAAGAGACCCAGTACTTC. It yields the protein CASSGGTSGKETQYF.

This clonotype has more than one count but fewer than ten. This sequence joins TRBV5-1 and TRBJ2-1; either TRBD1 or TRBD2 may fit D (6 bases each). V lost 9 bases and J lost 0, with 13 bases in between. The CDR3 extends over 14 amino acids. Germline values: CDR1 SGHRS, CDR2 YFSETQ. In nucleotides, the CDR3 is TGCGCCACTAATAGGGGGGACTCCTACAATGAGCAGTTCTTC. Residues: CATNRGDSYNEQFF. Using reference TRBV5-1 and TRBJ2-1 for the parts outside the CDR3, the full variable domain is KAGVTQTPRYLIKTRGQQVTLSCSPISGHRSVSWYQQTPGQGLQFLFEYFSETQRNKGNFPGRFSGRQFSNSRSEMNVSTLELGDSALYLCATNRGDSYNEQFFGPGTRLTVL.

At least ten counts were recorded for this clonotype. V gene TRBV7-2 combines with J gene TRBJ2-1; 10 positions match TRBD2. Trimming cost V 6 bases and J 9 bases; bases outside gene matches: 14. This CDR3 contains 16 residues. Germline V gene sequence: CDR1 SGHTA, CDR2 FQGNSA. For the CDR3, the DNA is TGTGCCAGCAGGCATCATACTAGCGGGACCCTTGGTGAGCAGTTCTTC. Translation gives CASRHHTSGTLGEQFF. The complete variable domain, with remaining parts taken from reference TRBV7-2 and TRBJ2-1, reads GAGVSQSPSNKVTEKGKDVELRCDPISGHTALYWYRQSLGQGLEFLIYFQGNSAPDKSGLPSDRFSAERTGGSVSTLTIQRTQQEDSAVYLCASRHHTSGTLGEQFFGPGTRLTVL.

J is TRBJ1-2 and V is TRBV29-1; D is unresolved. Looked up from germline, CDR1 is SQVTM and CDR2 is ANQGSEA. The CDR3 is made up of 14 amino acids. V was shortened by 0 bases and J by 7 bases, with 15 bases between the two germline ends. The CDR3 sequence is CSVEDLSPGFGYTF. DNA for the CDR3: TGCAGCGTTGAAGATCTATCCCCCGGATTTGGCTACACCTTC.

This clonotype was detected once. A read error may explain this, as a much larger clone is one base away. This chain links TRBV12-3 or TRBV12-4 with TRBJ2-7, with D perhaps given as TRBD1 or TRBD2 (5 bases each). The CDR3 loop spans 16 amino acids. V gave up 7 bases and J gave up 0 bases, with 19 bases separating them. The CDR3 region is CASTPMMGEDSYEQYF. DNA of the CDR3: TGTGCCAGCACTCCCATGATGGGGGAAGACTCCTACGAGCAGTACTTC.

V is TRBV5-1 and J is TRBJ2-1; D is possibly TRBD1 or TRBD2 (6 bases each). Germline assignment: CDR1 SGHRS and CDR2 YFSETQ. V lost 5 bases, J lost 10 bases, and 19 bases lay in between. CDR3 length: 14 amino acids. As DNA, the CDR3 is TGCGCCAGCAGTCCGAGGAATGGAGGGGGGGAGCAGTTCTTC. Translating gives CASSPRNGGGEQFF.

This clonotype was observed at least ten times. The chain joins TRBV29-1 to TRBJ2-5, with D uncertain. Germline-derived CDR1 and CDR2 are SQVTM and ANQGSEA. The CDR3 runs to 11 residues. The V end was cut by 8 bases, the J end by 5 bases, with 12 bases between. The DNA of the CDR3 is TGCAGCCAAGGTAGTAGGGAGACCCAGTACTTC. Translation gives CSQGSRETQYF.

Points on this clonotype: Since a much larger clone is just one base distant, this may be a read error. V usage is TRBV27 and J usage is TRBJ1-2, with D perhaps TRBD1 (5 bases). With 3 bases removed from V and 12 bases from J, the gap between germline ends came to 23 bases. The V gene's germline CDR1 is MNHEY and CDR2 SMNVEV (reference sequence). There are 15 residues in the CDR3. Here the CDR3 reads CASSFSRPGLWGDTF. The CDR3 nucleotides read TGTGCCAGCAGTTTCTCCAGGCCCGGACTATGGGGCGACACCTTC.

Ten or more counts support this clonotype. This chain joins TRBV7-8 and TRBJ2-3; 9 bases map to TRBD2. The germline V gene encodes CDR1 SGHVS and CDR2 FQNEAQ. The CDR3 extends over 16 amino acids. V gave up 0 bases and J gave up 5 bases; unmatched junction bases: 6. CDR3 loop: CASSLAVAGVLDTQYF. In nucleotides, the CDR3 is TGTGCCAGCAGCTTAGCAGTAGCGGGAGTTTTAGATACGCAGTATTTT.

This CDR3 is CAWRGANTGELFF. CDR3 in DNA: TGTGCCTGGAGAGGAGCGAACACCGGGGAGCTGTTTTTT. J is TRBJ2-2 and V is TRBV30, with D hard to call. Germline CDR1 and CDR2: GTSNPN and SVGIG (reference sequence). V was trimmed by 3 bases and J by 0 bases, leaving 5 bases between them. This CDR3 is built from 13 residues.

In its sample, this clonotype was seen many times. V is TRBV12-3 or TRBV12-4 and J is TRBJ2-7; D may be TRBD2 (6 bases). V lost 4 bases and J lost 1, with 14 bases in between. This CDR3 spans 15 amino acids. CDR3 sequence: CASSSTGTASYEQYF. The CDR3 bases are TGTGCCAGCAGTTCGACCGGGACTGCATCCTACGAGCAGTACTTC.

This clonotype has just a few counts. The chain carries TRBV9 and TRBJ1-2; D is undetermined. V gave up 4 bases and J gave up 7 bases, with 23 bases separating them. This CDR3 has 16 residues. CDR1 and CDR2 from the germline V gene are SGDLS and YYNGEE. The CDR3 DNA is TGTGCCAGCAGCCCGCCCGACGCGGACTACCTCAGTGGCTACACCTTC. This sequence encodes CASSPPDADYLSGYTF.

This clonotype has a count of ten or more. The rearrangement links TRBV5-1 to TRBJ2-3; 11 bases fit TRBD2. Germline loops: CDR1 SGHRS, CDR2 YFSETQ. The CDR3 is made up of 17 amino acids. V lost 4 bases to trimming and J lost 0 bases; unmatched junction nucleotides: 7. The CDR3 is CASSVTSGSTSTDTQYF. CDR3 sequence (DNA): TGCGCCAGCAGCGTTACTAGCGGGAGCACTAGCACAGATACGCAGTATTTT.

This chain joins TRBV30 and TRBJ2-4; D is possibly TRBD1 (6 bases). This CDR3 has 19 residues. Trimming took 3 bases from V and 0 from J, leaving 24 bases between them. CDR1 GTSNPN and CDR2 SVGIG come from the germline V gene (reference sequence). The CDR3 bases are TGTGCCTGGAGGGCCGGGACAAGCCATCCTCTTCTAGCCAAAAACATTCAGTACTTC. Translation: CAWRAGTSHPLLAKNIQYF.

The gene calls are TRBV28 and TRBJ1-6; TRBD1 aligns across 9 bases. The CDR3 consists of 16 residues. V was clipped by 5 bases and J by 8 bases; unmatched bases: 10. From germline, CDR1 is MDHEN and CDR2 SYDVKM. CDR3 DNA: TGTGCCAGCAGTCTACTAACCGGGACAGGGTATTCACCCCTCCACTTT. It is translated as CASSLLTGTGYSPLHF.

The chain joins TRBV27 to TRBJ2-7; 13 bases fit TRBD2. Germline assignment: CDR1 MNHEY and CDR2 SMNVEV (reference sequence). The CDR3 spans 16 residues. J lost 2 bases, V lost 6 bases, and 7 bases had no gene match. The CDR3 DNA follows: TGTGCCAGCAGCTTCACTAGCGGGAGGGTTCCCTACGAGCAGTACTTC. Amino acid sequence: CASSFTSGRVPYEQYF.

In this sample, this clonotype turned up many times. The gene calls are TRBV5-1 and TRBJ2-1; D is perhaps TRBD2 (5 bases). The CDR3 is made up of 15 amino acids. CDR1 is SGHRS and CDR2 is YFSETQ in the germline V gene. The germline V and J ends were trimmed by 2 bases and 6 bases, with 15 bases remaining between them. CDR3 sequence (DNA): TGCGCCAGCAGCTTAGCACTCCCTGCGGGCAATGAGCAGTTCTTC. Translated: CASSLALPAGNEQFF.

This clonotype was seen repeatedly, ten times or more. DNA for the CDR3: TGCAGTGCTAGTCGGGGACAGGGGATTAATGAGCAGTTCTTC. The encoded protein is CSASRGQGINEQFF. The V call is TRBV20-1, the J call TRBJ2-1; TRBD1 matches at 10 bases. The CDR3 contains 14 residues. Germline V CDR1 and CDR2: DFQATT, SNEGSKA (reference sequence). V lost 3 bases and J lost 7; bases outside the gene matches: 6.

This clonotype was counted only a few times. V usage is TRBV18 and J usage is TRBJ2-5; possible D gene TRBD1, 5 bases. From germline, CDR1 is KGHSH and CDR2 LQKENI. V was trimmed by 5 bases and J by 2 bases, leaving 12 bases between them. There are 14 residues in the CDR3. In DNA, the CDR3 is TGTGCCAGCTCAATCGCGACAGTACAAGAGACCCAGTACTTC. Protein product: CASSIATVQETQYF. The whole variable domain, filled in from reference TRBV18 and TRBJ2-5, reads NAGVMQNPRHLVRRRGQEARLRCSPMKGHSHVYWYRQLPEEGLKFMVYLQKENIIDESGMPKERFSAEFPKEGPSILRIQQVVRGDSAAYFCASSIATVQETQYFGPGTRLLVL.

This clonotype was observed at least ten times. This chain uses TRBV20-1 with TRBJ1-5, with D unresolved. The V end was cut by 3 bases, the J end by 1 base, with 10 bases between. The CDR3 has 14 amino acids. Germline-derived CDR1 and CDR2 are DFQATT and SNEGSKA (reference sequence). CDR3 protein: CSASPQVSNQPQHF. The CDR3 region has the DNA TGCAGTGCTAGCCCACAAGTCAGCAATCAGCCCCAGCATTTT.

In its sample, this clonotype was seen many times. Its ends do not fully match the called genes, so a read error is possible. The chain joins TRBV6-1 to TRBJ2-3; D remains unclear. The CDR3 runs to 10 residues. From germline, CDR1 is MNHNS and CDR2 SASEGT. The chain's CDR3 is CASSEYAQLF. In nucleotides, the CDR3 is TGTGCCAGCAGTGAATATGCGCAACTTTTT.